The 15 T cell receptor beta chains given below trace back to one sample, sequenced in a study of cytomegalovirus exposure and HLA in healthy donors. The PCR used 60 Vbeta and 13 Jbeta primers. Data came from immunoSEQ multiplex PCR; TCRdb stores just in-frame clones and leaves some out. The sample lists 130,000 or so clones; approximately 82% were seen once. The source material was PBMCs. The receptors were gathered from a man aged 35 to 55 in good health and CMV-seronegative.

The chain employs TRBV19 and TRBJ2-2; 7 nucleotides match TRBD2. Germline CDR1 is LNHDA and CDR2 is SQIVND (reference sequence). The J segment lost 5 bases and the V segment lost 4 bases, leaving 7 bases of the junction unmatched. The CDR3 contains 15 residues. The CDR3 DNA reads TGTGCCAGTAGTACAGGGAACGGGGGGACCGGGGAGCTGTTTTTT. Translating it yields CASSTGNGGTGELFF.

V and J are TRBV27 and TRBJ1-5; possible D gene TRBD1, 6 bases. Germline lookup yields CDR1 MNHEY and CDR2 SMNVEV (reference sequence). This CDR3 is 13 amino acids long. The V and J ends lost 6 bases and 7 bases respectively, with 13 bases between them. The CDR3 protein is CASSHRAGQPQHF. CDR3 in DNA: TGTGCCAGCAGCCACAGGGCTGGACAGCCCCAGCATTTT.

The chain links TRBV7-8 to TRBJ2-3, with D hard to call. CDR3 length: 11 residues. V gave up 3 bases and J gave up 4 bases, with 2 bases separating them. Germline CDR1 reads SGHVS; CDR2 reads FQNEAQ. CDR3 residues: CASSFADTQYF. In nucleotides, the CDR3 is TGTGCCAGCAGCTTCGCAGATACGCAGTATTTT.

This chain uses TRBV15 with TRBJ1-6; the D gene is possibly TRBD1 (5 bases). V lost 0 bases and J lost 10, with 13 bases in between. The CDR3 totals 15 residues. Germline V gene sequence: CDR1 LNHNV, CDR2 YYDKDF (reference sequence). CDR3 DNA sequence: TGTGCCACCAGCAGAGAGGGCAGGGATACCTCACCCCTCCACTTT. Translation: CATSREGRDTSPLHF. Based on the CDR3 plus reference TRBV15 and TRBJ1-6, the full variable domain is DAMVIQNPRYQVTQFGKPVTLSCSQTLNHNVMYWYQQKSSQAPKLLFHYYDKDFNNEADTPDNFQSRRPNTSFCFLDIRSPGLGDTAMYLCATSREGRDTSPLHFGNGTRLTVT.

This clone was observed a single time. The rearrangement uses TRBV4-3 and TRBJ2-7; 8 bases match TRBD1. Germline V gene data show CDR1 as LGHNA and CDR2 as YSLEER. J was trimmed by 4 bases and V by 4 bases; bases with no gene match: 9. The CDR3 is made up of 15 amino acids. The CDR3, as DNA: TGCGCCAGCAGCCGGACCAGGGGGCACGGTTACGAGCAGTACTTC. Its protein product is CASSRTRGHGYEQYF.

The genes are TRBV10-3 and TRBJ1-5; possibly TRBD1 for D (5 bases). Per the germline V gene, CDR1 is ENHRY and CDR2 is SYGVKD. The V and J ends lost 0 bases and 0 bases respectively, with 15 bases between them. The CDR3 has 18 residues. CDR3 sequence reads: CAISESMTASHSNQPQHF. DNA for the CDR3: TGTGCCATCAGTGAGTCGATGACAGCTTCCCATAGCAATCAGCCCCAGCATTTT.

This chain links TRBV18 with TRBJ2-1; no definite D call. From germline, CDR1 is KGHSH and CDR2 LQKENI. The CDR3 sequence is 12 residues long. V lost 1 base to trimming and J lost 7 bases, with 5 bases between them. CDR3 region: CASSPRRNEQFF. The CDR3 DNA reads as TGTGCCAGCTCACCACGCCGGAATGAGCAGTTCTTC.

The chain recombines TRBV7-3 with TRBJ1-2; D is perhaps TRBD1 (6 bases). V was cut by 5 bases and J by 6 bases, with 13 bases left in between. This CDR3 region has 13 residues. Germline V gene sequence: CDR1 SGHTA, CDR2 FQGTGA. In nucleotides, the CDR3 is TGTGCCAGCAGCACGAGCCCAGGGGATGGCTACACCTTC. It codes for CASSTSPGDGYTF.

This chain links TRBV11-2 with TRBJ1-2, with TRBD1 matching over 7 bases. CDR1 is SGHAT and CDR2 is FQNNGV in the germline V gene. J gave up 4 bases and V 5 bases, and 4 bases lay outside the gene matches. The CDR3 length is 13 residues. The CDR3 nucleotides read TGTGCCAGCAGCCACGACAGGGCCTATGGCTACACCTTC. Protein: CASSHDRAYGYTF.

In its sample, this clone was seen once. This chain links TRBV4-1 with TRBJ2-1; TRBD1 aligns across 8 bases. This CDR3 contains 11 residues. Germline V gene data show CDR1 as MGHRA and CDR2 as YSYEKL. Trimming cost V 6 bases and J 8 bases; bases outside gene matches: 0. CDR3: CASRQGDEQFF. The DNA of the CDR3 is TGCGCCAGCAGACAGGGGGATGAGCAGTTCTTC.

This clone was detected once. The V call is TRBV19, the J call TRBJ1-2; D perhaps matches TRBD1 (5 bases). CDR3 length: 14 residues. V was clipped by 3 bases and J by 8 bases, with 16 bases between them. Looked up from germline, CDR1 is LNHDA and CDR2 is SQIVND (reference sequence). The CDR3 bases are TGTGCCAGTAGTATTTCGCCAGGGAAACGCGGCTACACCTTC. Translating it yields CASSISPGKRGYTF.

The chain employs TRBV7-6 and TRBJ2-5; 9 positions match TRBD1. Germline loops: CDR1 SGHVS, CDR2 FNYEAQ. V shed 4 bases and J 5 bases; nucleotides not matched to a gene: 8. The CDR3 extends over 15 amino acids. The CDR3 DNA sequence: TGTGCCAGCAGCTGGGGACAGGGCGGCTGGGAGACCCAGTACTTC. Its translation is CASSWGQGGWETQYF.

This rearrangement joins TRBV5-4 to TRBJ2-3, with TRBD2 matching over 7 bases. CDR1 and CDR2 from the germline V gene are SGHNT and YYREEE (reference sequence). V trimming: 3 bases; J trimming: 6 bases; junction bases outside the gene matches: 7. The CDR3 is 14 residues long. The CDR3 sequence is CASSSGRVGDTQYF. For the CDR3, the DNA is TGTGCCAGCAGCTCGGGGAGGGTGGGGGATACGCAGTATTTT.

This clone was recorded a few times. The CDR3 region is CASSSPGQGAEAFF. CDR3 bases: TGTGCCAGCAGCTCACCGGGACAGGGAGCTGAAGCTTTCTTT. This rearrangement joins TRBV25-1 to TRBJ1-1; TRBD1 agrees at 9 bases. The CDR3 has 14 amino acids. Trimming took 6 bases from V and 6 from J; bases not matched to a gene: 8. From germline, CDR1 is MGHDK and CDR2 SYGVNS.

The CDR3 bases are TGCAGCGTTGGATTCTTCGTCTGGGACAGTCGTCTCACCTACGAGCAGTACTTC. This encodes CSVGFFVWDSRLTYEQYF. This sequence joins TRBV29-1 and TRBJ2-7, with 7 bases matching TRBD1. CDR1 is SQVTM and CDR2 is ANQGSEA in the germline V gene. The CDR3 spans 18 residues. The V and J ends lost 4 bases and 2 bases, in that order; junction bases with no gene match: 20.